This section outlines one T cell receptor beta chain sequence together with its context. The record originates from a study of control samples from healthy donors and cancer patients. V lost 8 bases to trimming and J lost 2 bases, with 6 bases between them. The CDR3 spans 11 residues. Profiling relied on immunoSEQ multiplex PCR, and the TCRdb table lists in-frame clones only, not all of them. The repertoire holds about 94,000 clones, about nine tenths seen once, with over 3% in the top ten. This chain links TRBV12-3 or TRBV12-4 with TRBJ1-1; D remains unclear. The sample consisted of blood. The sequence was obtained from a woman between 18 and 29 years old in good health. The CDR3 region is CASGPNTEAFF. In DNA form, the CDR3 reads TGTGCCAGCGGACCCAACACTGAAGCTTTCTTT.